This TCR beta chain comes out of a study of CD4+ T cells in melanoma (dated 2022 in TCRdb). With regard to the full study: The study investigated neoantigen-specific CD4+ T cells in human melanoma.

Donors were patients with melanoma. The library came from the immunoSEQ multiplex PCR assay. This is the immuneACCESS table as TCRdb keeps it, with only in-frame sequences that have V and J called. A part of the clones is gone; compared with another copy, unresolved V genes explain less than half, and the rest is unexplained. The sample profile shows about 110,000 clones; roughly 90% of them were found once. About 3.3% of the sample lies in the top ten. Of note for this clone: What this receptor recognizes is not known. No base qualities exist here, and no much larger clone lies one base off it.

Overall study results and their limits: The report described a correlation between neoantigen-specific CD4+ T cells and the function of CD8+ T cells, macrophages and B cells. Neoantigen-specific CD4+ T cells in melanoma were reported to show diverse differentiation states.

This clonotype was obtained from a human donor with melanoma. The sequencing input was peripheral blood.

The CDR3 is CASSLGQGWISGNTIYF. The nucleotide sequence is given as TGTGCCAGCAGCCTGGGACAGGGATGGATTTCGGGAAACACCATATATTTT. The sequence links TRBV14 to TRBJ1-3; 9 middle bases align to TRBD1. Reading from cysteine to phenylalanine, the CDR3 counts 17 amino acids. Only the CDR3 DNA is retained, 51 bases long and in frame from the first base. V is cut back by 4 bases and J by 4 bases, with 11 bases in the junction unmatched. According to the germline V gene, CDR1 reads SGHDN and CDR2 reads FVKESK.